This record looks at one TCR beta chain sequence and its context. Its antigen is not identified. This sample was taken from a study of breast tumors, draining lymph nodes, adjacent tissues. Study-level findings and limits: Tumor TCR diversity was below lymph nodes but above nontumor tissue. Most tumor T cells seemingly derive from lymph node, then expand in tumor. Luminal-like breast cancer showed significantly greater tumor-nontumor repertoire similarity than basal-like breast cancer did.

The germline V gene has CDR1 KGHSH and CDR2 LQKENI. This CDR3 has 15 residues. Trimming took off 1 base at V and 0 bases at J, with 8 bases between the two ends. Axillary draining lymph nodes of breast cancer patients supplied the node samples. TCRdb re-derived calls from the multiplex PCR reads in MiXCR, one entry per CDR3 protein. In the table there are 200,000 or so distinct CDR3 sequences, 31% of which are singletons. The source is a female donor with breast cancer. Some clones in this sample may be carry-over from other donors' samples. The sample comprised axillary lymph node tissue. This sequence joins TRBV18 and TRBJ2-3; D may be TRBD2 (6 bases). The DNA for the CDR3 is TGTGCCAGCTCACCACTGGGGACTAGCACAGATACGCAGTATTTT. Protein: CASSPLGTSTDTQYF.